What follows are 18 T cell receptor beta chains derived from one specimen sequenced in a study of T cell responses to AZD1222 COVID-19 vaccine. TCRdb's copy holds only in-frame clones and misses some; the assay was immunoSEQ multiplex PCR. The sample consists of fewer than 130,000 clones, nearly 90% of them appearing once. Sequencing was performed on peripheral blood, taken on day 0 of AZD1222 vaccination. The origin of the receptors is an adult in good health.

The sample holds a few counts of this clone. The rearrangement links TRBV15 to TRBJ2-5; possible D gene TRBD1, 5 bases. This CDR3 has 13 residues. Trimming shortened V by 5 bases and J by 4 bases, and 11 bases separated the two germline ends. Per the germline V gene, CDR1 is LNHNV and CDR2 is YYDKDF (reference sequence). This CDR3 reads CATSPQGRETQYF. In DNA, the CDR3 is TGTGCCACCAGCCCGCAGGGTCGAGAGACCCAGTACTTC.

The chain uses TRBV27 and TRBJ1-5; D possibly corresponds to TRBD1 (5 bases). This CDR3 has 15 amino acids. Per germline, CDR1 MNHEY and CDR2 SMNVEV (reference sequence). Trimming left V 6 bases short and J 2 bases short, with 14 bases between. CDR3 DNA sequence: TGTGCCAGCAGCCTGGAGGGGTTGGGCAATCAGCCCCAGCATTTT. This translates into CASSLEGLGNQPQHF.

In this sample, this clone turned up once. CDR3 region: CASSGSGTSGVEQYF. The CDR3 nucleotides are TGTGCCAGCAGCGGGTCGGGGACTAGCGGTGTCGAGCAGTACTTC. The chain is built from TRBV6-5 and TRBJ2-7; 11 bases are a match to TRBD2. Germline V gives CDR1 MNHEY, CDR2 SVGAGI. The length of the CDR3 is 15 residues. With 6 bases clipped from V and 6 bases from J, the junction kept 10 bases outside the gene matches.

The rearrangement uses TRBV28 and TRBJ2-7, with D maybe TRBD1 (6 bases). This CDR3 has 12 amino acids. Germline CDR1 is MDHEN and CDR2 is SYDVKM. V lost 6 bases and J 3 bases, leaving 9 bases between the germline ends. The CDR3 sequence: CASRLDSYEQYF. The CDR3 DNA reads TGTGCCAGCAGGTTGGACAGCTACGAGCAGTACTTC. Complete variable domain (other parts from reference TRBV28 and TRBJ2-7): DVKVTQSSRYLVKRTGEKVFLECVQDMDHENMFWYRQDPGLGLRLIYFSYDVKMKEKGDIPEGYSVSREKKERFSLILESASTNQTSMYLCASRLDSYEQYFGPGTRLTVT.

The rearrangement uses TRBV5-4 and TRBJ1-6; 7 positions agree with TRBD1. Trimming at V came to 4 bases and at J to 5 bases, leaving 6 bases not matched to a gene. Looked up from germline, CDR1 is SGHNT and CDR2 is YYREEE (reference sequence). The CDR3 has 15 amino acids. The CDR3 region is CASSTRQGNNSPLHF. The CDR3 coding sequence is TGTGCCAGCAGCACTCGACAGGGTAATAATTCACCCCTCCACTTT.

The chain is built from TRBV11-2 and TRBJ1-5; D uncertain. Trimming shortened V by 0 bases and J by 4 bases, and 4 bases separated the two germline ends. The CDR3 has 13 amino acids. Germline CDR1 SGHAT, CDR2 FQNNGV. CDR3 in amino acids: CASSLDSNQPQHF. CDR3 nucleotide sequence: TGTGCCAGCAGCTTAGACTCTAATCAGCCCCAGCATTTT.

This chain connects TRBV4-2 to TRBJ1-3; a weak D match, TRBD1 (6 bases). This CDR3 has 21 amino acids. Trimming cost V 4 bases and J 0 bases, with 28 bases left between them. CDR1 is LGHNA, CDR2 YNFKEQ, per germline. The DNA of the CDR3 is TGTGCCAGCAGCCGAGACCCCATGACAGGTTTTATAAGCAACTCTGGAAACACCATATATTTT. It is translated as CASSRDPMTGFISNSGNTIYF.

This clone appeared a few times. This chain links TRBV7-2 with TRBJ1-4; D unresolved. This CDR3 region has 15 residues. Germline V lookup: CDR1 SGHTA, CDR2 FQGNSA. Trimming took 5 bases from V and 0 from J, leaving 10 bases between them. The CDR3 sequence: CASSEVSATNEKLFF. The CDR3 region has the DNA TGTGCCAGCAGCGAAGTTTCTGCAACTAATGAAAAACTGTTTTTT.

This clone came up a few times. The chain recombines TRBV6-4 with TRBJ2-3; D uncertain. CDR1 is MRHNA, CDR2 SNTAGT, per germline. V was shortened by 5 bases and J by 3 bases, with 12 bases between the two germline ends. CDR3 length: 14 amino acids. CDR3 nucleotide sequence: TGTGCCAGCAGTCCCGCCGGCGAAACAGATACGCAGTATTTT. Translation gives CASSPAGETDTQYF.

The chain carries TRBV18 and TRBJ1-3; 7 bases match TRBD1. The V gene's germline CDR1 is KGHSH and CDR2 LQKENI. J lost 0 bases, V lost 3 bases, and 8 bases had no gene match. The CDR3 totals 17 residues. The CDR3 sequence: CASSPQQGSYSGNTIYF. DNA of the CDR3: TGTGCCAGCTCACCCCAACAGGGGTCCTACTCTGGAAACACCATATATTTT.

This sequence joins TRBV6-5 and TRBJ1-1, with 8 bases fitting TRBD1. V lost 4 bases, J lost 5 bases, and 9 bases stayed unmatched. The CDR3 is 15 residues long. The germline CDR1 and CDR2 sequences are MNHEY and SVGAGI. CDR3 sequence: CASSLVQGVGTEAFF. In DNA, the CDR3 is TGTGCCAGCAGTTTAGTACAGGGGGTCGGGACTGAAGCTTTCTTT.

The chain links TRBV27 to TRBJ1-3; D not certain. Deletions cut 0 bases from V and 7 bases from J, with 13 bases between. Germline CDR1 is MNHEY and CDR2 is SMNVEV (reference sequence). The CDR3 contains 15 residues. The CDR3 region is CASSLSVPGWNTIYF. As DNA, the CDR3 is TGTGCCAGCAGTTTATCCGTTCCGGGATGGAACACCATATATTTT.

V and J are TRBV19 and TRBJ2-3; 11 nucleotides align to TRBD2. This CDR3 contains 17 residues. Germline trimming cut 5 bases from V and 5 bases from J; bases unmatched to any gene: 12. Germline CDR1 and CDR2: LNHDA and SQIVND (reference sequence). This chain's CDR3 is CASSDLGLADIKDTQYF. For the CDR3, the DNA is TGTGCCAGTAGTGACCTGGGACTAGCGGATATTAAAGATACGCAGTATTTT.

The chain is built from TRBV29-1 and TRBJ2-5; 11 nucleotides agree with TRBD1. The J segment lost 5 bases and the V segment lost 7 bases, leaving 0 bases of the junction unmatched. The CDR3 spans 11 residues. Per germline, CDR1 SQVTM and CDR2 ANQGSEA. CDR3 nucleotide sequence: TGCAGCGGGGACAGGGGGGAGACCCAGTACTTC. Encoded protein: CSGDRGETQYF.

The chain links TRBV6-6 to TRBJ1-1; no clear D. The V gene's germline CDR1 is MNHNY and CDR2 SVGAGI (reference sequence). Trimming shortened V by 4 bases and J by 1 base, and 7 bases separated the two germline ends. The CDR3 runs 13 residues. The CDR3 loop is CASSSDPNTEAFF. The CDR3 coding sequence is TGTGCCAGCAGTTCCGACCCGAACACTGAAGCTTTCTTT.

The chain links TRBV28 to TRBJ1-2; tentative D call: TRBD1 (5 bases). V gave up 4 bases and J gave up 5 bases, with 14 bases separating them. The germline gives CDR1 MDHEN, CDR2 SYDVKM. CDR3 length: 14 residues. The CDR3 nucleotides are TGTGCCAGCAGTTCCCGGGACCCTGGATATGGCTACACCTTC. This encodes CASSSRDPGYGYTF.

The gene calls are TRBV3-1 (or the pseudogene TRBV3-2) and TRBJ1-2; the D is unclear. CDR3 size: 14 residues. Germline V CDR1 and CDR2: LGHDT, YNNKEL (reference sequence). Trimming stripped 1 base from V and 7 bases from J, with 13 bases between. The CDR3 region is CASSQAPRYGGYTF. The CDR3 coding sequence is TGTGCCAGCAGCCAAGCCCCCCGATATGGTGGCTACACCTTC.

The chain links TRBV7-3 to TRBJ2-3, with D maybe TRBD1 (6 bases). This CDR3 has 15 amino acids. The germline gives CDR1 SGHTA, CDR2 FQGTGA. Deletions cut 5 bases from V and 2 bases from J, with 14 bases between. CDR3 sequence: CASSLGGRDTDTQYF. Written as DNA, the CDR3 is TGTGCCAGCAGCCTAGGGGGAAGAGACACAGATACGCAGTATTTT.